A selection of T cell receptor beta chains follows, all from one sample in a study of T cell responses to AZD1222 COVID-19 vaccine. Libraries were prepared by immunoSEQ multiplex PCR; TCRdb keeps only in-frame clonotypes and omits some of them. This table holds fewer than 150,000 clones, less than 95% found once. Material: peripheral blood, obtained on day 0 of AZD1222 vaccination. Every receptor here comes from an adult in good health. The CDR3 runs from the conserved cysteine through the conserved F or W. The D gene is left open where the match is weak.

V,J,D,CDR3
TRBV3-1/TRBV3-2,TRBJ2-3,NA,CASSLKGVDTQYF
TRBV9,TRBJ1-1,NA,CASSVGPDTVEAFF
TRBV20-1,TRBJ1-1,NA,CSARGQSEAFF
TRBV30,TRBJ1-5,NA,CAWSNSGRGSNQPQHF
TRBV30,TRBJ1-1,TRBD1,CAWSVASDRVYTEAFF
TRBV6-5,TRBJ1-4,NA,CASSPGGGRNEKLFF
TRBV5-1,TRBJ1-2,NA,CASSRTETNYGYTF
TRBV6-1,TRBJ2-3,NA,CASSEAGGLVGDTQYF
TRBV24-1,TRBJ2-7,NA,CATSHNSPTRYF
TRBV30,TRBJ1-1,TRBD1,CAWSSTGAEAFF
TRBV2,TRBJ1-5,NA,CASSVSQGGNQPQHF
TRBV29-1,TRBJ1-1,NA,CSVAMGPEAFF
TRBV3-1/TRBV3-2,TRBJ1-1,NA,CASSQISGGTEAFF
TRBV5-8,TRBJ2-5,NA,CATQRATGQETQYF
TRBV12-3/TRBV12-4,TRBJ1-1,NA,CASSLGQSTEAFF
TRBV19,TRBJ2-1,TRBD2,CASNLLAGESGTQFF
TRBV6-2/TRBV6-3,TRBJ2-7,NA,CASSYSFRQSGYEQYF
TRBV25-1,TRBJ1-4,TRBD1,CASSGGGQGLGKLFF
TRBV30,TRBJ1-3,NA,CAWSRRGNTIYF
TRBV5-1,TRBJ2-7,NA,CASTQGFTYEQYF
TRBV7-8,TRBJ2-3,NA,CASSLGGGPGTDTQYF
TRBV29-1,TRBJ2-3,NA,CSVEFGATSTDTQYF
TRBV7-9,TRBJ1-5,NA,CASSLGTGSGGPQHF
TRBV5-1,TRBJ2-3,NA,CASSPRVGVGTDTQYF
TRBV9,TRBJ2-1,TRBD2,CASSVTSVHNEQFF
TRBV6-4,TRBJ2-2,TRBD2,CASSDFLAGPDTGELFF
TRBV2,TRBJ1-5,NA,CASSPTQRADQPQHF
TRBV4-3,TRBJ1-2,NA,CASSQEAGDGYTF
TRBV7-9,TRBJ1-3,NA,CASSSDRSGNTIYF
TRBV19,TRBJ1-5,NA,CASRGLGGINQPQHF
TRBV5-1,TRBJ1-2,NA,CASSLDKGTYGYTF
TRBV3-1/TRBV3-2,TRBJ2-1,NA,CASSQVAGNEQFF
TRBV6-1,TRBJ2-3,TRBD2,CASSEPSGGVTDTQYF
TRBV3-1/TRBV3-2,TRBJ1-5,TRBD1,CASSQGTGGRYSNQPQHF
TRBV2,TRBJ1-6,NA,CASSGPESPLHF
TRBV7-8,TRBJ1-4,NA,CASSLVDATNEKLFF
TRBV19,TRBJ2-1,NA,CASSPRQIFSSYNEQFF
TRBV7-2,TRBJ2-1,NA,CASSLLRGRDEQFF
TRBV19,TRBJ2-5,NA,CASSIRGSGQETQYF
TRBV4-2,TRBJ1-6,TRBD1,CASSQDRWGGTGPSPLHF
TRBV4-2,TRBJ2-7,NA,CASSQGVTGEQYF
TRBV29-1,TRBJ1-4,NA,CSVDGSNGGEEKLFF
TRBV6-6,TRBJ2-7,TRBD1,CASSNPGQGHYEQYF
TRBV6-6,TRBJ1-2,NA,CASSPEWGAGGYTF
TRBV4-3,TRBJ2-3,TRBD2,CASSQGTSGRAGTDTQYF
TRBV7-9,TRBJ2-7,TRBD2,CASSFGTSGEQYF
TRBV18,TRBJ2-7,TRBD1,CASSPRPRGPVKDEQYF
TRBV12-3/TRBV12-4,TRBJ1-1,NA,CASMEPPGTEAFF
TRBV11-2,TRBJ2-1,NA,CASRNTAGGTGRNEQFF
TRBV5-6,TRBJ1-3,NA,CASSLDRVGHTIYF
TRBV5-4,TRBJ1-1,NA,CASSVSGYTEAFF